These T cell receptor beta chains were read from a single sample in a study of post-analysis software for immune sequencing data. MiXCR was run by TCRdb on the PCR reads, yielding one entry per CDR3 protein. The table has about 560,000 distinct CDR3 sequences, around 47% seen once. The sample comprised blood. These receptors all come from a girl between 10 and 17 years old with multiple sclerosis. Each CDR3 is given with its conserved first and last residue. Fields, in order: D gene, J gene, V gene, clone size, CDR3 DNA, CDR3 protein. The D gene is left open where the match is weak. Clone size is stated in some rows and not others, as once, few, many or a class when expanded.

TRBD2,TRBJ2-3,TRBV20-1,.,TGCAGTGCTCAGGGGAGAGTAGCGGGAGGCGAAGATACGCAGTATTTT,CSAQGRVAGGEDTQYF
.,TRBJ2-5,TRBV7-3,.,TGTGCCAGCAGCTTAACGGCAGGCCAAGAGACCCAGTACTTC,CASSLTAGQETQYF
TRBD2,TRBJ2-5,TRBV12-3/TRBV12-4,.,TGTGCCAGCAGTTTATCTAGCGGGGATCAAGAGACCCAGTACTTC,CASSLSSGDQETQYF
.,TRBJ2-7,TRBV5-5,few,TGTGCCAGCAGCTTTGCAGGAGTCTACGAGCAGTACTTC,CASSFAGVYEQYF
.,TRBJ2-5,TRBV24-1,few,TGTGCCACCAGTCACCTCTCAGGGACGCAAGAGACCCAGTACTTC,CATSHLSGTQETQYF
TRBD1,TRBJ1-1,TRBV29-1,.,TGCAGCGTAGCAGGGGGCAACACTGAAGCTTTCTTT,CSVAGGNTEAFF
.,TRBJ1-2,TRBV10-3,.,TGTGCCATCAGTCAGGACGGGGCTAACTATGGCTACACCTTC,CAISQDGANYGYTF
.,TRBJ2-5,TRBV12-3/TRBV12-4,.,TGTGCCAGCAGTCCCACCGAACAAGAGACCCAGTACTTC,CASSPTEQETQYF
.,TRBJ2-5,TRBV2,many,TGTGCCAGCAGCGGAAGCGTGGGACAAGAGACCCAGTACTTC,CASSGSVGQETQYF
.,TRBJ2-1,TRBV11-3,.,TGTGCCAGCAGCTTAGAACCTACCTACAATGAGCAGTTCTTC,CASSLEPTYNEQFF
.,TRBJ1-2,TRBV6-1,few,TGTGCCAGCAGTGAAGCGCGGGGGTATGGCTACACCTTC,CASSEARGYGYTF
.,TRBJ2-5,TRBV27,few,TGTGCCAGCAGACTAGGAGGGAAAGAGACCCAGTACTTC,CASRLGGKETQYF
TRBD1,TRBJ2-1,TRBV18,many,TGTGCCAGCTCACCCCTGACAGGGCTCCTAAATGAGCAGTTCTTC,CASSPLTGLLNEQFF
.,TRBJ2-5,TRBV12-3/TRBV12-4,.,TGTGCCAGCAGTCCAGGGACGATAGTAGGGGAGACCCAGTACTTC,CASSPGTIVGETQYF
.,TRBJ1-6,TRBV12-3/TRBV12-4,.,TGTGCCAGCAGTTTAGGGCAGGGTGTGAATAATTCACCCCTCCACTTT,CASSLGQGVNNSPLHF
TRBD2,TRBJ2-1,TRBV11-2,.,TGTGCCAGCAGCTTAACGGGAGGGGCCCGGGGGCAGTTCTTC,CASSLTGGARGQFF
TRBD2,TRBJ2-7,TRBV29-1,once,TGCAGCGTTGAGGAACTTGGACTAGCGGGAGCCTACGAGCAGTACTTC,CSVEELGLAGAYEQYF
.,TRBJ2-7,TRBV4-2,few,TGTGCCAGCAGCCAAGATAAGAGCCTCGGATCTCCCTACGAGCAGTACTTC,CASSQDKSLGSPYEQYF
TRBD2,TRBJ2-7,TRBV4-1,.,TGCGCCAGCAGCCAAGATATAGCGGGAGAAGGCTACGAGCAGTACTTC,CASSQDIAGEGYEQYF
.,TRBJ1-2,TRBV12-3/TRBV12-4,few,TGTGCCAGCAGTTTTACGGGGAGCTATGGCTACACCTTC,CASSFTGSYGYTF
.,TRBJ2-6,TRBV6-6,.,TGTGCCAGCAGTTACTCGATAAGCGCAGCTGGGGTCAACGTCCTGACTTTC,CASSYSISAAGVNVLTF
.,TRBJ2-3,TRBV7-9,.,TGTGCCAGCAGTCCAGACCCCACAGATACGCAGTATTTT,CASSPDPTDTQYF
.,TRBJ2-7,TRBV12-3/TRBV12-4,.,TGTGCCAGCAGTTTACCGAGGCAGAACGAATACGAGCAGTACTTC,CASSLPRQNEYEQYF
TRBD2,TRBJ2-3,TRBV11-2,.,TGTGCCAGCAGCTTGCGCCCTAGCGGCTACACAGATACGCAGTATTTT,CASSLRPSGYTDTQYF